The source of this T cell receptor (beta chain) is a study of blood T cell repertoires in COVID-19. Turning to the study itself: COVID-19 samples, acute and convalescent, were from the United States, Italy and Spain. The analysed material was cDNA or gDNA that came from T cells, B-cell-depleted T cells, or PBMCs.

The length of the CDR3 is 16 residues. Trimming cost V 7 bases and J 6 bases; bases outside gene matches: 11. Germline CDR1 is SGHVS and CDR2 is FNYEAQ. Those enrolled in Seattle joined during active infection and were followed longitudinally afterward. In the authors' workflow: Estimates of nucleated cell counts were drawn from the amplification of reference gene primers. Measured with immunoSEQ multiplex PCR; TCRdb has only the in-frame clones, and not every one. The D gene and trimming were derived from the DNA, and the V and J assignments and clone size from that table. The sample consists of under 250,000 clones, about 83% of them appearing once.

Sequencing was done on a sample of peripheral blood. The receptor comes from a woman of 80 years or more with COVID-19, enrolled during active disease. This chain joins TRBV7-6 and TRBJ2-1, with 11 bases fitting TRBD1. CDR3 loop: CASIPSRDRGSNEQFF. The DNA for the CDR3 is TGTGCCAGCATACCATCCCGGGACAGGGGGAGCAATGAGCAGTTCTTC.